These T cell receptor beta chains were read from a single sample in a study. TCRdb re-called the 5' RACE reads with MiXCR, one entry per CDR3 protein. Here the sample spans some 10,000 distinct CDR3 sequences, approximately 61% being singletons. Sequencing input: tumor-infiltrating memory CD4+ T cells sorted from the breast tumor. The receptors originated from a female donor with breast cancer. Both conserved end residues are part of each CDR3. The D gene is left open where the match is weak. Some rows mark clone size as missing; the rest say once, few, many or name a class of expanded clone.

CDR3 protein	CDR3 DNA	J gene	clone size	V gene	D gene
CSAVGAKYEQYF	TGCAGCGCCGTGGGGGCCAAGTACGAGCAGTACTTC	TRBJ2-7	-	TRBV29-1	-
CSAAGLANEQFF	TGCAGTGCTGCCGGGCTAGCGAATGAGCAGTTCTTC	TRBJ2-1	-	TRBV20-1	-
CASSQDVGGNSPLHF	TGCGCCAGCAGCCAAGATGTGGGGGGAAACTCACCCCTCCACTTT	TRBJ1-6	-	TRBV4-3	-
CASSYEANEKLFF	TGTGCCAGCAGTTACGAGGCTAATGAAAAACTGTTTTTT	TRBJ1-4	-	TRBV12-3/TRBV12-4	-
CASSGLGLAGGRYEQYF	TGTGCCAGCAGCGGGCTCGGCCTAGCGGGAGGCAGATACGAGCAGTACTTC	TRBJ2-7	-	TRBV6-2/TRBV6-3	TRBD2
CASRRTSNYGYTF	TGTGCCAGCAGGAGGACATCTAACTATGGCTACACCTTC	TRBJ1-2	-	TRBV7-3	-
CASSSGLAGGFYEQYF	TGTGCCAGCAGCTCAGGACTAGCGGGGGGGTTCTACGAGCAGTACTTC	TRBJ2-7	-	TRBV11-2	TRBD2
CASSQIMGHTEAFF	TGCGCCAGCAGCCAGATAATGGGACACACTGAAGCTTTCTTT	TRBJ1-1	-	TRBV4-3	-
CASSLWDNSGNTIYF	TGTGCCAGCAGTTTATGGGACAACTCTGGAAACACCATATATTTT	TRBJ1-3	-	TRBV12-3/TRBV12-4	-
CASSPIGTGAAQPQHF	TGTGCCAGCAGTCCCATCGGGACAGGGGCGGCTCAGCCCCAGCATTTT	TRBJ1-5	-	TRBV6-5	TRBD1
CASSRGYIGNQPQHF	TGTGCCAGCAGCCGTGGCTATATCGGCAATCAGCCCCAGCATTTT	TRBJ1-5	few	TRBV12-3/TRBV12-4	-
CASSLDSVNEKLFF	TGTGCCAGTAGTTTGGACAGCGTTAATGAAAAACTGTTTTTT	TRBJ1-4	-	TRBV19	-
CASSPGIADTQYF	TGTGCCAGCTCACCGGGGATAGCGGATACGCAGTATTTT	TRBJ2-3	few	TRBV18	-
CASSYGVEKLFF	TGTGCCAGCAGTTACGGGGTTGAAAAACTGTTTTTT	TRBJ1-4	-	TRBV12-3/TRBV12-4	-
CASSQESRTSGTPGELFF	TGTGCCAGCAGCCAAGAGTCGAGGACTAGCGGGACTCCCGGGGAGCTGTTTTTT	TRBJ2-2	-	TRBV4-2	TRBD2
CASAKGLFGYTF	TGTGCCAGTGCCAAGGGTCTCTTTGGCTACACCTTC	TRBJ1-2	-	TRBV5-5	-
CASSPRTLDKSNSGNTIYF	TGTGCCAGCAGCCCACGGACACTAGACAAATCCAACTCTGGAAACACCATATATTTT	TRBJ1-3	-	TRBV6-5	-
CASSSLAGSTGELFF	TGCGCCAGCAGCTCCCTAGCGGGTTCCACCGGGGAGCTGTTTTTT	TRBJ2-2	-	TRBV5-1	TRBD2
CASSSIQGSGANVLTF	TGTGCCAGCAGTTCTATACAGGGCTCTGGGGCCAACGTCCTGACTTTC	TRBJ2-6	medium-sized	TRBV12-3/TRBV12-4	-
CASRPQGQANYGYTF	TGTGCCAGCAGACCCCAGGGACAGGCTAACTATGGCTACACCTTC	TRBJ1-2	-	TRBV7-2	TRBD1
CASWAGYNEQFF	TGTGCCAGCTGGGCAGGCTACAATGAGCAGTTCTTC	TRBJ2-1	-	TRBV12-3/TRBV12-4	-
CASSPGTTGELFF	TGTGCCAGCAGCCCTGGGACTACCGGGGAGCTGTTTTTT	TRBJ2-2	-	TRBV7-6	-
CASSLRPTGLNEQYF	TGTGCCAGCAGCCTTAGACCCACCGGGCTGAACGAGCAGTACTTC	TRBJ2-7	-	TRBV9	-
CVCGGRTGYEQYF	TGTGTCTGCGGGGGGCGGACCGGCTACGAGCAGTACTTC	TRBJ2-7	-	TRBV7-8	TRBD2
CASSFEFGAHLSGGNTIYF	TGTGCCAGCAGTTTTGAATTCGGGGCCCACCTCTCTGGGGGAAACACCATATATTTT	TRBJ1-3	-	TRBV12-3/TRBV12-4	-
CAWSVRGVNGYTF	TGTGCCTGGAGTGTACGGGGCGTTAATGGCTACACCTTC	TRBJ1-2	-	TRBV30	-
CAIRGSTGARVQETQYF	TGTGCCATCAGGGGAAGCACAGGGGCGCGGGTCCAAGAGACCCAGTACTTC	TRBJ2-5	-	TRBV10-3	TRBD1
CASSLSGSGEQYF	TGTGCCAGCAGCTTATCTGGATCGGGGGAGCAGTACTTC	TRBJ2-7	few	TRBV7-3	-
CASSLGLYQETQYF	TGCGCCAGCAGCTTGGGGCTGTACCAAGAGACCCAGTACTTC	TRBJ2-5	-	TRBV5-1	-
CAWSVSVSTEAFF	TGTGCCTGGAGTGTATCCGTATCCACTGAAGCTTTCTTT	TRBJ1-1	once	TRBV30	-
CASSHQAYAQSYEQYF	TGCGCCAGCAGCCACCAGGCCTATGCCCAATCCTACGAGCAGTACTTC	TRBJ2-7	-	TRBV5-1	-
CASSFSADEAFF	TGTGCCAGCAGTTTTTCGGCAGATGAAGCTTTCTTT	TRBJ1-1	few	TRBV12-3/TRBV12-4	-
CASSQDGGYNQPQHF	TGCGCCAGCAGCCAAGATGGAGGGTACAATCAGCCCCAGCATTTT	TRBJ1-5	-	TRBV4-1	-
CSVEAGDTDTQYF	TGCAGTGTGGAAGCGGGGGACACAGATACGCAGTATTTT	TRBJ2-3	-	TRBV20-1	TRBD2
CASSNQGGAGELFF	TGTGCCAGCAGTAATCAGGGTGGCGCCGGGGAGCTGTTTTTT	TRBJ2-2	-	TRBV6-5	-
CSVRGQETQYF	TGCAGCGTGAGGGGCCAAGAGACCCAGTACTTC	TRBJ2-5	-	TRBV29-1	-
CASSLVGGEQETQYF	TGTGCCAGCAGCTTAGTTGGGGGCGAACAAGAGACCCAGTACTTC	TRBJ2-5	-	TRBV7-3	-
CASSIKPGDSVKAFF	TGCGCCAGCAGTATCAAACCGGGGGATTCCGTTAAAGCTTTCTTT	TRBJ1-1	-	TRBV5-1	-
CASSWGRQETQYF	TGTGCCAGCAGTTGGGGACGGCAAGAGACCCAGTACTTC	TRBJ2-5	-	TRBV9	-
CASSPRTESDTQYF	TGTGCCAGCAGCCCTCGAACAGAAAGTGATACGCAGTATTTT	TRBJ2-3	-	TRBV9	-
CAYGQGSLSGANVLTF	TGTGCCTACGGACAGGGGAGTTTGTCTGGGGCCAACGTCCTGACTTTC	TRBJ2-6	-	TRBV6-6	TRBD1
CASSGGQGARRDTQYF	TGTGCCAGCAGCGGCGGACAGGGGGCGCGAAGAGATACGCAGTATTTT	TRBJ2-3	-	TRBV7-2	TRBD1
CASSLDLNTEAFF	TGTGCCAGCAGCCTCGATTTGAACACTGAAGCTTTCTTT	TRBJ1-1	-	TRBV12-3/TRBV12-4	-
CASRSTLTDLTEAFF	TGTGCCAGCAGGTCGACCCTGACAGACTTGACTGAAGCTTTCTTT	TRBJ1-1	-	TRBV7-8	-
CASSSGGGGSYNEQFF	TGTGCCAGCAGCTCGGGGGGCGGGGGCTCCTACAATGAGCAGTTCTTC	TRBJ2-1	-	TRBV7-3	-